This T cell receptor (beta chain) is from a study of blood T cell repertoires in COVID-19 (dated by TCRdb to the early 2020s). General notes on the study: Recovered participants in ImmuneRACE Cohort 3 were defined by two consecutive negative NP/OP PCR tests, clearance by a healthcare professional, or resolution of symptoms. Samples covering the acute and convalescent phases of COVID-19 were provided by collaborators in the United States, Italy and Spain. Samples came from the ongoing ImmuneRACE study (first 160 participants) plus 1,254 subjects from 6 global collaborators. Sample metadata almost always included a de-identified subject ID, COVID-19 status, age in years and sex. A freely available public database, intended as a resource for researchers studying the immune response to SARS-CoV-2, is where the repertoires were released. The material from the prospective study consisted of cDNA or gDNA derived from T cells, B-cell-depleted T cells, or PBMCs. Where available, HLA class I and class II types were obtained from metadata supplied by the sample provider rather than from assay-based typing. Deeply sampled blood TCRbeta repertoires from subjects exposed to, actively infected with, or recovered from COVID-19 were included in the dataset. Here is what the overall study found, with its caveats: The quantity of clinical and demographic metadata differed by source and by participant and was supplied without curation.

From a lookup of the germline V gene, CDR1 and CDR2 are SGHRS and YFSETQ. The V end loses 4 bases and the J end loses 8 bases, and a stretch of 13 bases separates them. The CDR3 goes from the cysteine to the phenylalanine over 13 residues. CDR3 DNA is the only sequence kept; it has 39 bases, read in frame from the first base. TCRbeta CDR3 regions were amplified from genomic DNA using the immunoSEQ Assay, a bias-controlled multiplex PCR. The original pipeline was this. The number of nucleated cells in each sample was estimated by amplification of reference gene primers within the assay. Sequence reads were collapsed and filtered to measure the absolute abundance of every unique TCRbeta CDR3 rearrangement. For each sample, productive Simpson clonality was calculated as the square root of Simpson's diversity index over productive rearrangements. In TCRdb, the immuneACCESS table is reduced to in-frame sequences with V and J assigned. These tables do not hold every clone; where another copy was compared, an unresolved V gene accounts for under half, and the others remain unexplained. For V, J and clone size, that table is used; D and trimming come from the DNA. The table for this sample lists 150,000 to 200,000 clones; more than 85% of them were counted only once. The ten largest clones add up to about 26% of the sample.

Enrolling through a virtual design, the prospective study's participants ranged in age from roughly 18 to 90 years and lived across some 23 United States geographic areas. To assign participants to cohorts, the prospective study relied on clinical history that participants themselves reported in a screening survey and a study questionnaire. In the prospective study, mobile phlebotomists collected whole blood, serum and a nasopharyngeal or oropharyngeal swab from each participant. Prospective study participants could optionally give additional blood draws and questionnaires over an approximately 2-month period. Before DNA extraction, prospective study blood samples were shipped either frozen or at room temperature. Concerning this clone: It lacks a known antigen. Per-base quality was not reported, and no clone a single base away is much larger than it.

The sequence was obtained from a middle-aged woman in a cohort exposed to, infected with or recovered from COVID-19 (not recorded which). The sequenced sample consisted of PBMCs or T cells enriched from blood (not recorded which). Here the chain combines TRBV5-1 and TRBJ1-5; the D gene cannot be named for sure. The CDR3 protein sequence reads: CASSLTLEEPQHF. The nucleotide sequence is given as TGCGCCAGCAGCCTAACCCTAGAGGAGCCCCAGCATTTT. Where the CDR3 stops, the reference TRBV5-1 and TRBJ1-5 genes take over; the full variable domain is KAGVTQTPRYLIKTRGQQVTLSCSPISGHRSVSWYQQTPGQGLQFLFEYFSETQRNKGNFPGRFSGRQFSNSRSEMNVSTLELGDSALYLCASSLTLEEPQHFGDGTRLSIL.